Sequencing of this TCR beta chain was carried out in a study of breast tumors, draining lymph nodes, adjacent tissues. In the case of this clonotype: Its target is not known. At one of its ends the junction is not consistent with the germline gene, which may arise from a read error.

Overall study results and limits: Luminal-like breast cancer showed significantly higher tumor–nontumor repertoire similarity than basal-like. Tumor TCR diversity was below lymph nodes but above nontumor tissue.

Each CDR3 protein is one row after TCRdb ran MiXCR on the multiplex PCR reads. The sample lists about 52,000 distinct CDR3 sequences; about 40% were seen once. The CDR3 runs to 14 residues. Per the germline V gene, CDR1 is SGHRS and CDR2 is YFSETQ. The chain uses TRBV5-1 and TRBJ2-1; 8 bases are a match to TRBD2. What was sequenced was breast tumor tissue. This receptor was identified in a female donor with breast cancer. Some clones in this sample may be carry-over from other donors' samples. The CDR3 region is CVSSFSGAYNERFF. CDR3 in DNA: TGCGTCAGCAGCTTTAGCGGGGCTTACAATGAGCGGTTCTTC.